A selection of T cell receptor beta chains follows, all from one sample in a study of human T cells and chemical hapten exposure. MiXCR, applied by TCRdb to the RACE reads, yields one record per CDR3 protein. The repertoire consists of fewer than 500,000 distinct CDR3 sequences, with roughly 4.8% occurring once and the leading ten covering roughly 2.4%. Sequencing used whole blood, obtained in connection with sensitization to the hapten diphenylcyclopropenone (DPC). The receptors stem from a woman in her forties or fifties with alopecia areata. Some clones in this sample may be carry-over from other donors' samples. CDR3s include the opening cysteine and the closing phenylalanine or tryptophan. The order of the fields is J gene, V gene, clone size, D gene, CDR3 protein, CDR3 DNA. D genes are given only for firm matches. Clone size appears in some rows only: once, few, many, or a class for an expanded clone.

j_gene: TRBJ2-6; v_gene: TRBV11-2; abundance: -; d_gene: TRBD2; CDR3aa: CASSLVGGLALSGANVLTF; CDR3nt: TGTGCCAGCAGCTTAGTCGGGGGACTAGCGCTCTCTGGGGCCAACGTCCTGACTTTC
j_gene: TRBJ2-5; v_gene: TRBV20-1; abundance: few; d_gene: TRBD2; CDR3aa: CSASPGGGLGETQYF; CDR3nt: TGCAGTGCCTCCCCGGGCGGGGGGCTGGGCGAGACCCAGTACTTC
j_gene: TRBJ2-3; v_gene: TRBV5-4; abundance: -; d_gene: -; CDR3aa: CASSSDNTDTQYF; CDR3nt: TGTGCCAGCAGCTCGGACAACACAGATACGCAGTATTTT
j_gene: TRBJ2-1; v_gene: TRBV24-1; abundance: many; d_gene: -; CDR3aa: CATRGRASSNEQFF; CDR3nt: TGTGCCACCAGGGGAAGGGCTAGCTCCAATGAGCAGTTCTTC
j_gene: TRBJ2-1; v_gene: TRBV13; abundance: many; d_gene: -; CDR3aa: CASRMAGAYNEQFF; CDR3nt: TGTGCCAGCAGAATGGCGGGGGCTTACAATGAGCAGTTCTTC
j_gene: TRBJ2-7; v_gene: TRBV28; abundance: -; d_gene: -; CDR3aa: CASGGIATYEQYF; CDR3nt: TGTGCCAGCGGGGGGATAGCAACCTACGAGCAGTACTTC
j_gene: TRBJ2-6; v_gene: TRBV12-3/TRBV12-4; abundance: many; d_gene: TRBD1; CDR3aa: CASRPGQGGANVLTF; CDR3nt: TGTGCCAGCAGGCCTGGACAGGGAGGGGCCAACGTCCTGACTTTC
j_gene: TRBJ1-2; v_gene: TRBV20-1; abundance: many; d_gene: -; CDR3aa: CSATDRPYGYTF; CDR3nt: TGCAGTGCGACGGACAGACCCTATGGCTACACCTTC
j_gene: TRBJ2-7; v_gene: TRBV20-1; abundance: -; d_gene: -; CDR3aa: CSARAPSSYEQYF; CDR3nt: TGCAGTGCTAGAGCGCCAAGCTCCTACGAGCAGTACTTC
j_gene: TRBJ2-7; v_gene: TRBV5-1; abundance: few; d_gene: -; CDR3aa: CASSSGRPIDEQYF; CDR3nt: TGCGCCAGCAGCTCGGGACGTCCGATCGACGAGCAGTACTTC
j_gene: TRBJ2-5; v_gene: TRBV4-1; abundance: few; d_gene: TRBD1; CDR3aa: CASSQGQGAETQYF; CDR3nt: TGCGCCAGCAGCCAAGGGCAGGGGGCCGAGACCCAGTACTTC
j_gene: TRBJ1-1; v_gene: TRBV20-1; abundance: -; d_gene: -; CDR3aa: CSASGPDSLQNVRTEAFF; CDR3nt: TGCAGTGCTAGTGGACCGGACAGTCTACAGAACGTCCGGACTGAAGCTTTCTTT
j_gene: TRBJ2-7; v_gene: TRBV11-2; abundance: many; d_gene: -; CDR3aa: CASSLNPDSSYEQYF; CDR3nt: TGTGCCAGCAGCTTAAACCCGGACAGCTCCTACGAGCAGTACTTC
j_gene: TRBJ2-3; v_gene: TRBV20-1; abundance: -; d_gene: TRBD2; CDR3aa: CSAREGSGSTDTQYF; CDR3nt: TGCAGTGCTAGAGAAGGTAGCGGGAGCACAGATACGCAGTATTTT
j_gene: TRBJ2-7; v_gene: TRBV3-1; abundance: many; d_gene: TRBD2; CDR3aa: CASSTGPTGGYEQYF; CDR3nt: TGTGCCAGCAGCACGGGCCCCACGGGGGGATACGAGCAGTACTTC
j_gene: TRBJ1-2; v_gene: TRBV29-1; abundance: many; d_gene: TRBD1; CDR3aa: CSVTGTGQDYGYTF; CDR3nt: TGCAGCGTAACCGGGACAGGGCAGGACTATGGCTACACCTTC
j_gene: TRBJ2-1; v_gene: TRBV6-2/TRBV6-3; abundance: -; d_gene: -; CDR3aa: CASSYSGGRLDNEQFF; CDR3nt: TGTGCCAGCAGTTACTCGGGTGGGAGGCTCGACAATGAGCAGTTCTTC
j_gene: TRBJ2-2; v_gene: TRBV6-1; abundance: many; d_gene: -; CDR3aa: CASSEPGANTGELFF; CDR3nt: TGTGCCAGCAGTGAACCGGGGGCGAATACCGGGGAGCTGTTTTTT